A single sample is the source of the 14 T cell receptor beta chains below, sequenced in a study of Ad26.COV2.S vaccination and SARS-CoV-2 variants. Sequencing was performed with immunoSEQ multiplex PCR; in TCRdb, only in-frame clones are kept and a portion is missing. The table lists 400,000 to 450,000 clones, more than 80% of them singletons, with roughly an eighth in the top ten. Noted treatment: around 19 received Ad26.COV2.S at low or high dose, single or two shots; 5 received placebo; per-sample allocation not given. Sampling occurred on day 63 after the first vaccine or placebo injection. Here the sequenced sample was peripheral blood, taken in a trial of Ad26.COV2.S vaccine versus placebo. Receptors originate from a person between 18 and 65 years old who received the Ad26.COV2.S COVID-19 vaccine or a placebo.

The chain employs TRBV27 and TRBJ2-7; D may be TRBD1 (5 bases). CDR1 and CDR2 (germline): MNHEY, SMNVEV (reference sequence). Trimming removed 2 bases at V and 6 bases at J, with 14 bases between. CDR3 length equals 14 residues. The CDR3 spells CASSLSPGRGEQYF. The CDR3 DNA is TGTGCCAGCAGTTTAAGTCCAGGGCGAGGCGAGCAGTACTTC.

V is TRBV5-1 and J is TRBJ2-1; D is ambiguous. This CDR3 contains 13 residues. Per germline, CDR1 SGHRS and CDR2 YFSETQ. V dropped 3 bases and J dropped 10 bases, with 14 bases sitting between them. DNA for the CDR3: TGCGCCAGCAGCTCGGACGGAGTGGGCGAGCAGTTCTTC. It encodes CASSSDGVGEQFF. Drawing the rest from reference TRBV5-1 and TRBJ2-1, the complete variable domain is KAGVTQTPRYLIKTRGQQVTLSCSPISGHRSVSWYQQTPGQGLQFLFEYFSETQRNKGNFPGRFSGRQFSNSRSEMNVSTLELGDSALYLCASSSDGVGEQFFGPGTRLTVL.

The CDR3 sequence: CASSQAEQESTNEKLFF. DNA of the CDR3: TGCGCCAGCAGCCAGGCCGAGCAGGAGTCAACTAATGAAAAACTGTTTTTT. This chain links TRBV4-3 with TRBJ1-4; D gene uncertain. Per the germline V gene, CDR1 is LGHNA and CDR2 is YSLEER. This CDR3 has 17 amino acids. Trimming stripped 3 bases from V and 0 bases from J, with 14 bases between.

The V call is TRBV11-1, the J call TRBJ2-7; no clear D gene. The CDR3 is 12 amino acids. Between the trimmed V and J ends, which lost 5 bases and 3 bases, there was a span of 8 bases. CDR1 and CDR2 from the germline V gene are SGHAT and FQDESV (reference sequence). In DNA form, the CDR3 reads TGTGCCAGCAGCCCCGGCCACTACGAGCAGTACTTC. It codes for CASSPGHYEQYF. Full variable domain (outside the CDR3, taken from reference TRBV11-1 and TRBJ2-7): EAEVAQSPRYKITEKSQAVAFWCDPISGHATLYWYRQILGQGPELLVQFQDESVVDDSQLPKDRFSAERLKGVDSTLKIQPAELGDSAMYLCASSPGHYEQYFGPGTRLTVT.

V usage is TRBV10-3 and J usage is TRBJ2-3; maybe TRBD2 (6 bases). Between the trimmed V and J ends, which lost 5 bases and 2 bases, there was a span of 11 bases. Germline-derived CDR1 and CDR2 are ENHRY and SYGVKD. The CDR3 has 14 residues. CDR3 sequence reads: CAISPGTYTDTQYF. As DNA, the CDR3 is TGTGCCATCAGTCCCGGGACTTACACAGATACGCAGTATTTT.

CDR3 in amino acids: CASSNGGPAYEQYF. Here the CDR3 DNA reads TGTGCCAGCAGCAACGGAGGGCCCGCCTACGAGCAGTACTTC. The chain has TRBV7-8 and TRBJ2-7, with a possible D match to TRBD2 (6 bases). This CDR3 is built from 14 residues. Germline V gene data show CDR1 as SGHVS and CDR2 as FQNEAQ. V dropped 5 bases and J dropped 2 bases, with 13 bases sitting between them.

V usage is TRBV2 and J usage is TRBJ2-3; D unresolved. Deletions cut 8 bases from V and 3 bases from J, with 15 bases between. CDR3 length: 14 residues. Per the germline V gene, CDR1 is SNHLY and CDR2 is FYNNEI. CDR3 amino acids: CASHTRRGTDTQYF. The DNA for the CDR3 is TGTGCCAGCCACACCAGGCGAGGAACAGATACGCAGTATTTT.

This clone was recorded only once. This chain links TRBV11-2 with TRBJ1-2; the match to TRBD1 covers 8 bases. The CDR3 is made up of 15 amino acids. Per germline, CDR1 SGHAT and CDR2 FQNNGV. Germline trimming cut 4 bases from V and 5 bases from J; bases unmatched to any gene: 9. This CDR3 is CASSSIRDRPYGYTF. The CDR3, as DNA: TGTGCCAGCAGCTCGATCCGGGACAGGCCGTATGGCTACACCTTC.

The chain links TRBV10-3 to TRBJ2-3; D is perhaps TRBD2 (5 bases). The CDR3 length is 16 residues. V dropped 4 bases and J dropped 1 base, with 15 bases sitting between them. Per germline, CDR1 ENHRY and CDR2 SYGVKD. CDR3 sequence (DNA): TGTGCCATCAGTGCCTCACCGGGAAAAGGCACAGATACGCAGTATTTT. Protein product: CAISASPGKGTDTQYF.

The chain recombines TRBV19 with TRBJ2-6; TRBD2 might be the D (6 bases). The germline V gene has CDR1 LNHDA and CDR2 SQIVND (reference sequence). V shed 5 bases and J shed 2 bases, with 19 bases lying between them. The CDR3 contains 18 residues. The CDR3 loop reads CASSSPEGGRTGANVLTF. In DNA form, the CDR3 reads TGTGCCAGTAGTTCCCCCGAGGGAGGTAGAACTGGGGCCAACGTCCTGACTTTC.

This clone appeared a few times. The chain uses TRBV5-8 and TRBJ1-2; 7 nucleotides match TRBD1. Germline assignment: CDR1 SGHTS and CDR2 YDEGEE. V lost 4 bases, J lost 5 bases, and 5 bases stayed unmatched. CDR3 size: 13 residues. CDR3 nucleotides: TGTGCCAGCAGCCGGGACAGTTATTATGGCTACACCTTC. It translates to CASSRDSYYGYTF.

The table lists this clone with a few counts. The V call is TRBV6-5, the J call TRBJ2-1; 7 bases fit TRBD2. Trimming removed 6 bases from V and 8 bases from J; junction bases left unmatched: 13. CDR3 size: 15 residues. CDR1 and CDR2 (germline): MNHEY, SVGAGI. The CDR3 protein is CASSTPAGVGDEQFF. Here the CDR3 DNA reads TGTGCCAGCAGCACCCCGGCGGGAGTCGGGGATGAGCAGTTCTTC.

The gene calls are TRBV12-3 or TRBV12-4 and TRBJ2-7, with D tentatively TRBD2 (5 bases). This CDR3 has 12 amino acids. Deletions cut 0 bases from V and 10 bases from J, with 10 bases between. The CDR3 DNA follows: TGTGCCAGCAGTTTAGCAGGGAGTATCCAGTACTTC. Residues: CASSLAGSIQYF.

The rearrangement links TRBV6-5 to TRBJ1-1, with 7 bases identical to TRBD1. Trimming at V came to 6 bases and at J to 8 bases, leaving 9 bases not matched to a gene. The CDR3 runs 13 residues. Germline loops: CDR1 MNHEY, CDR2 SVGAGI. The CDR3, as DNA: TGTGCCAGCAGAGACAGGGTCGGGGCCGAAGCTTTCTTT. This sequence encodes CASRDRVGAEAFF.